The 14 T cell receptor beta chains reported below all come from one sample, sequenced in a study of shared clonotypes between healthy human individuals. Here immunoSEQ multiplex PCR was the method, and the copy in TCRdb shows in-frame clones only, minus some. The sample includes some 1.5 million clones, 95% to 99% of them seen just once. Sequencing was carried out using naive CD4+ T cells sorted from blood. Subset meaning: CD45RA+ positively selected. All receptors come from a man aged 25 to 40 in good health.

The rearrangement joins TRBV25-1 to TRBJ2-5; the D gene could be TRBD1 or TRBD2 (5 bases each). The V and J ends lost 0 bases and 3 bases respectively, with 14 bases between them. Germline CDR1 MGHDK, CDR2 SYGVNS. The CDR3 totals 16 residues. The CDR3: CASSEYIGTLKETQYF. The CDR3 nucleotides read TGTGCCAGCAGTGAATATATAGGGACCCTAAAAGAGACCCAGTACTTC.

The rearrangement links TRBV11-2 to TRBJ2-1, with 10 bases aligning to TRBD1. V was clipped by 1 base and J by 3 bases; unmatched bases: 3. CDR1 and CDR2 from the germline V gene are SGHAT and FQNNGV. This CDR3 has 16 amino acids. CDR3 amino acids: CASSLGDRGLYNEQFF. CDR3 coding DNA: TGTGCCAGCAGCTTAGGGGACAGGGGTCTCTACAATGAGCAGTTCTTC.

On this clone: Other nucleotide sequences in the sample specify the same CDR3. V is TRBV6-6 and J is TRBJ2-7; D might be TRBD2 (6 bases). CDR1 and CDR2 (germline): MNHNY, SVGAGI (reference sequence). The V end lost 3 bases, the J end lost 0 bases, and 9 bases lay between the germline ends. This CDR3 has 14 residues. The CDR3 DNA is TGTGCCAGCAGTTATAGCGGCCTCTCCTACGAGCAGTACTTC. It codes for CASSYSGLSYEQYF.

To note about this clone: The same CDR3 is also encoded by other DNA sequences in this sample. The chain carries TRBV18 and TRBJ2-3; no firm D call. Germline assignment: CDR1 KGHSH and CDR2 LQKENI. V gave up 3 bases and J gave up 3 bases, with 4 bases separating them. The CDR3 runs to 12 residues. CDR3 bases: TGTGCCAGCTCACCCATTACAGATACGCAGTATTTT. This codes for CASSPITDTQYF.

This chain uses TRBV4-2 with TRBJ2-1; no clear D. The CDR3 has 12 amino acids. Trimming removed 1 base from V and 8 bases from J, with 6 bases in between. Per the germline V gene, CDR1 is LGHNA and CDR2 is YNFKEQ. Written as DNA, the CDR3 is TGTGCCAGCAGCCAAGGCTGGTATGAGCAGTTCTTC. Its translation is CASSQGWYEQFF.

For the CDR3, the DNA is TGTGCCAGCAGCCCAGGGGGCCCTGCGGGGTACGAGCAGTACTTC. It is translated as CASSPGGPAGYEQYF. This chain connects TRBV5-4 to TRBJ2-7; TRBD1 matches 8 bases. Germline CDR1 SGHNT, CDR2 YYREEE (reference sequence). V gave up 4 bases and J gave up 4 bases; unmatched junction bases: 10. CDR3 length: 15 amino acids.

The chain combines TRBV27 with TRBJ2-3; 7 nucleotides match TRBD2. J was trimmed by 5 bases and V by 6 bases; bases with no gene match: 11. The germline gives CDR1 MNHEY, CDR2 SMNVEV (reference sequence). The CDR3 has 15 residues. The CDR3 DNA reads TGTGCCAGCAGACCCAAGCGGGATCCGGTAGATACGCAGTATTTT. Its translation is CASRPKRDPVDTQYF.

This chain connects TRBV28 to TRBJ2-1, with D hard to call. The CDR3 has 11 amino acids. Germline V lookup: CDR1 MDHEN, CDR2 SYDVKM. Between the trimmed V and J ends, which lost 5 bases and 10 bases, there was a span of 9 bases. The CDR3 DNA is TGTGCCAGCAGTACCCAAACCGAGCAGTTCTTC. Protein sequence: CASSTQTEQFF.

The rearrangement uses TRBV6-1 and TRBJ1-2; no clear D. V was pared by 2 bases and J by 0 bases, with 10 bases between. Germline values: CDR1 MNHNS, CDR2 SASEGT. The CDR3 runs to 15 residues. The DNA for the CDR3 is TGTGCCAGCAGTGAACCAAAGGAAACTAACTATGGCTACACCTTC. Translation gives CASSEPKETNYGYTF.

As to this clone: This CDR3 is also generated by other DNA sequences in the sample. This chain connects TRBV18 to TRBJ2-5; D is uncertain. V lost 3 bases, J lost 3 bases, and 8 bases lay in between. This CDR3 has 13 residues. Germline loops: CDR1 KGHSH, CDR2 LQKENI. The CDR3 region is CASSPSREETQYF. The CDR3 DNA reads TGTGCCAGCTCACCGTCGAGAGAAGAGACCCAGTACTTC.

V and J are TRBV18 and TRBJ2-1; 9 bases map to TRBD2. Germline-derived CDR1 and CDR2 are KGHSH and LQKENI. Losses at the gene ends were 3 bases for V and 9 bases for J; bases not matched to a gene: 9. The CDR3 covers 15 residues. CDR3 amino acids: CASSPLSGSIIEQFF. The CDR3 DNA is TGTGCCAGCTCACCTCTTAGCGGGAGCATAATTGAGCAGTTCTTC.

CDR3 protein: CASSPVVSAIYNEQFF. The CDR3 bases are TGTGCCAGCTCACCCGTGGTTAGCGCAATCTACAATGAGCAGTTCTTC. V usage is TRBV18 and J usage is TRBJ2-1, with D perhaps matching TRBD2 (5 bases). CDR1 KGHSH and CDR2 LQKENI come from the germline V gene. The CDR3 covers 16 residues. V lost 3 bases to trimming and J lost 3 bases, with 15 bases between them.

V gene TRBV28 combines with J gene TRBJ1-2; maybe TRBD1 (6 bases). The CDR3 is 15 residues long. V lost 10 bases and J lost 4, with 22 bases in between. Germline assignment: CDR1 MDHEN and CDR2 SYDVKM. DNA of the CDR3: TGTGCCACCTCCGTTTTACAGGGAGCGGCCTATGGCTACACCTTC. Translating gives CATSVLQGAAYGYTF.

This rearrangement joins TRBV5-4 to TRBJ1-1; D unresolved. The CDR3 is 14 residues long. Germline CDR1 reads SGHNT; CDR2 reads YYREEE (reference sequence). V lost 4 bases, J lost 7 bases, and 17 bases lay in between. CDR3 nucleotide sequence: TGTGCCAGCAGCCACCCTGCGGTCGGGTATGAAGCTTTCTTT. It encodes CASSHPAVGYEAFF. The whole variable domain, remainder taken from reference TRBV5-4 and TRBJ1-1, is ETGVTQSPTHLIKTRGQQVTLRCSSQSGHNTVSWYQQALGQGPQFIFQYYREEENGRGNFPPRFSGLQFPNYSSELNVNALELDDSALYLCASSHPAVGYEAFFGQGTRLTVV.